This TCR beta chain came from a study of glioma-infiltrating T cells. Amplification of TCR alpha and beta CDR3 regions from RNA used iRepertoire nested multiplex PCR. One entry per CDR3 protein, called by TCRdb with MiXCR from the multiplex PCR reads. The sample carries roughly 120,000 distinct CDR3 sequences, 20% to 25% recorded once. This clonotype was recorded many times. This TCR came from a human donor with low-grade glioma or glioblastoma, undergoing nonglioma brain surgery, or in good health (not recorded which). Sequenced input: glioma tissue, nonneoplastic brain tissue, or PBMCs (not recorded which).

The CDR3 region is CASSLDSTSYNEQFF. Written as DNA, the CDR3 is TGTGCCAGCAGTCTAGACAGTACCTCCTACAATGAGCAGTTCTTC. The chain couples TRBV2 to TRBJ2-1; perhaps TRBD1 as D (5 bases). Germline assignment: CDR1 SNHLY and CDR2 FYNNEI. This CDR3 comprises 15 residues. Trimming took 5 bases from V and 0 from J, leaving 11 bases between them.